This T cell receptor (beta chain) was retrieved from a study of neurological immune-mediated disorders. Germline V lookup: CDR1 SGHRS, CDR2 YFSETQ. Between the trimmed V and J ends, which lost 0 bases and 4 bases, there was a span of 10 bases. The CDR3 spans 14 residues. Many counts were recorded for this clonotype. One entry per CDR3 protein, called by TCRdb with MiXCR from the 5' RACE reads. The sample yields over 35,000 distinct CDR3 sequences, 9.5% to 15% seen once. Source material: PBMCs. The receptor's source is a female donor in good health. The chain couples TRBV5-1 to TRBJ1-1, with D possibly matching TRBD1 (5 bases). The CDR3 region is CASSLDLGVTEAFF. The CDR3 DNA sequence: TGCGCCAGCAGCTTGGATCTGGGGGTCACTGAAGCTTTCTTT. The entire variable domain, with the rest obtained from reference TRBV5-1 and TRBJ1-1, is as follows: KAGVTQTPRYLIKTRGQQVTLSCSPISGHRSVSWYQQTPGQGLQFLFEYFSETQRNKGNFPGRFSGRQFSNSRSEMNVSTLELGDSALYLCASSLDLGVTEAFFGQGTRLTVV.